The 20 T cell receptor beta chains given below trace back to one sample, sequenced in a study of T cells in Graves' hyperthyroidism and ophthalmopathy. Authors of the study amplified TCR beta CDR3 regions from RNA transcripts. The TCR CDR3 was amplified in a first-round RT-PCR using the HTBI primer set. Via MiXCR, TCRdb re-called the multiplex PCR reads, giving one row per CDR3 protein. Of around 690,000 distinct CDR3 sequences listed, 17% were seen once; the top ten hold around 15%. Sequencing was done on a sample of blood. These receptors originate from a man aged 50 to 59 with Graves' hyperthyroidism.

This clonotype was seen many times. The chain uses TRBV7-2 and TRBJ2-7, with D maybe TRBD1 (6 bases). The V and J ends lost 3 bases and 4 bases respectively, with 10 bases between them. From germline, CDR1 is SGHTA and CDR2 FQGNSA. The length of the CDR3 is 13 residues. CDR3 nucleotides: TGTGCCAGCAGCTTTTCAGGGGCATACGAGCAGTACTTC. Its translation is CASSFSGAYEQYF.

This clonotype was seen ten or more times. The rearrangement joins TRBV12-3 or TRBV12-4 to TRBJ2-7; D unresolved. This CDR3 spans 12 amino acids. Between the trimmed V and J ends, which lost 5 bases and 4 bases, there was a span of 9 bases. CDR3 amino acids: CASSPGRYEQYF. In nucleotides, the CDR3 is TGTGCCAGCAGTCCCGGTCGGTACGAGCAGTACTTC.

This clonotype was seen ten or more times. The chain joins TRBV28 to TRBJ2-5, with 9 nucleotides matching TRBD1. V shed 7 bases and J 13 bases; nucleotides not matched to a gene: 13. The CDR3 has 13 amino acids. Germline V gene lookup returns CDR1 MDHEN and CDR2 SYDVKM. CDR3 coding DNA: TGTGCCAGCAACCTCTTAGGGACAGGGAATACGTACTTC. It is translated as CASNLLGTGNTYF.

At least ten counts were recorded for this clonotype. This chain connects TRBV11-2 to TRBJ2-7; TRBD2 matches at 10 bases. Trimming at V came to 5 bases and at J to 7 bases, leaving 11 bases not matched to a gene. From germline, CDR1 is SGHAT and CDR2 FQNNGV. The CDR3 is made up of 15 amino acids. For the CDR3, the DNA is TGTGCCAGCAGCAGGAGTAGCGGGAGGCCCATTGAGCAGTACTTC. Protein product: CASSRSSGRPIEQYF.

Turning to this clonotype: Being one base from a much bigger clone, this may be a read error. The chain employs TRBV30 and TRBJ1-1; D remains unclear. CDR1 and CDR2 (germline): GTSNPN, SVGIG (reference sequence). The CDR3 runs to 13 residues. As DNA, the CDR3 is TGTGCCTGGAGTGTATGGGGAGACACTGAAGCTTCCTTT. It yields the protein CAWSVWGDTEASF.

The genes are TRBV3-1 and TRBJ2-3, with a tentative D call TRBD1 (5 bases). There are 16 residues in the CDR3. The ends were cut back, 1 base at V and 3 bases at J, with 14 bases in the middle. Germline values: CDR1 LGHDT, CDR2 YNNKEL (reference sequence). CDR3 sequence: CASSQGKGLGTDTQYF. The CDR3 region has the DNA TGTGCCAGCAGCCAAGGCAAGGGGTTGGGGACAGATACGCAGTATTTT.

J is TRBJ1-5 and V is TRBV9, with D perhaps matching TRBD1 (6 bases). The CDR3 runs to 14 residues. CDR1 is SGDLS, CDR2 YYNGEE, per germline. V was shortened by 0 bases and J by 7 bases, with 11 bases between the two germline ends. In DNA form, the CDR3 reads TGTGCCAGCAGCGTAGATGGGGGCGGGCAGCCCCAGCATTTT. Its protein product is CASSVDGGGQPQHF.

This clonotype was seen at least ten times. The gene calls are TRBV18 and TRBJ2-1; 10 positions agree with TRBD2. V was clipped by 4 bases and J by 15 bases; unmatched bases: 12. CDR3 length: 14 residues. From germline, CDR1 is KGHSH and CDR2 LQKENI. Written as DNA, the CDR3 is TGTGCCAGCTCACAACTTCTAGCGGGAGAGAGGATGTTCTTC. As protein: CASSQLLAGERMFF.

The chain has TRBV5-4 and TRBJ2-7, with TRBD2 identical over 13 bases. This CDR3 is 15 amino acids long. The V gene's germline CDR1 is SGHNT and CDR2 YYREEE (reference sequence). V was pared by 6 bases and J by 2 bases, with 5 bases of the junction left unmatched. The CDR3 reads CASTPGTSGTYEQYF. CDR3 coding DNA: TGTGCCAGCACCCCCGGGACTAGCGGGACCTACGAGCAGTACTTC. The entire variable domain, with the rest obtained from reference TRBV5-4 and TRBJ2-7, is as follows: ETGVTQSPTHLIKTRGQQVTLRCSSQSGHNTVSWYQQALGQGPQFIFQYYREEENGRGNFPPRFSGLQFPNYSSELNVNALELDDSALYLCASTPGTSGTYEQYFGPGTRLTVT.

The V call is TRBV13, the J call TRBJ1-5; perhaps TRBD1 as D (6 bases). Germline assignment: CDR1 PRHDT and CDR2 FYEKMQ (reference sequence). The CDR3 extends over 14 amino acids. V dropped 3 bases and J dropped 7 bases, with 13 bases sitting between them. The CDR3: CASSFSGEGQPQHF. CDR3 DNA sequence: TGTGCCAGCAGCTTTTCAGGGGAGGGCCAGCCCCAGCATTTT.

At least ten counts were recorded for this clonotype. The chain employs TRBV7-8 and TRBJ2-5; a weak D match, TRBD2 (6 bases). The CDR3 consists of 11 residues. Germline V gives CDR1 SGHVS, CDR2 FQNEAQ. Trimming left V 4 bases short and J 9 bases short, with 9 bases between. DNA of the CDR3: TGTGCCAGCAGCTCGCGGGGTGCCCAGTACTTC. Amino acid sequence: CASSSRGAQYF.

There are a few counts of this clonotype. The V gene is TRBV10-3, the J gene TRBJ2-5; tentatively, D is TRBD2 (6 bases). In germline, CDR1 is ENHRY, CDR2 SYGVKD. V lost 10 bases to trimming and J lost 2 bases, with 14 bases between them. The CDR3 is made up of 13 amino acids. The CDR3 region is CATLGTEQETQYF. Written as DNA, the CDR3 is TGTGCCACTCTCGGGACTGAACAAGAGACCCAGTACTTC.

The rearrangement joins TRBV28 to TRBJ1-2; 7 nucleotides match TRBD1. The CDR3 spans 14 residues. Germline V gene lookup returns CDR1 MDHEN and CDR2 SYDVKM. With V trimmed by 3 bases and J by 4 bases, 5 bases remained unmatched. For the CDR3, the DNA is TGTGCCAGCAGTTTCAGGGGGGCCTCCTATGGCTACACCTTC. Translation: CASSFRGASYGYTF.

This clonotype was seen ten or more times. The CDR3 sequence is CASRQEQGSYNEQFF. CDR3 DNA: TGTGCCAGCAGACAAGAACAGGGTTCCTACAATGAGCAGTTCTTC. The rearrangement uses TRBV6-2 or TRBV6-3 and TRBJ2-1, with D perhaps matching TRBD1 (6 bases). The CDR3 loop spans 15 amino acids. Germline values: CDR1 MNHEY, CDR2 SVGEGT. The V and J ends lost 6 bases and 1 base respectively, with 13 bases between them.

This clonotype was picked up many times. The chain employs TRBV7-9 and TRBJ1-2; 9 bases map to TRBD1. This CDR3 has 15 residues. Looked up from germline, CDR1 is SEHNR and CDR2 is FQNEAQ (reference sequence). V shed 5 bases, J shed 1 base, and the junction held 5 bases outside the gene matches. The CDR3 DNA reads as TGTGCCAGCAGCACCGGGACAGGGAGTAACTATGGCTACACCTTC. Encoded protein: CASSTGTGSNYGYTF.

This clonotype was observed at least ten times. The V and J genes are TRBV28 and TRBJ2-1, with 9 positions matching TRBD2. The CDR3 has 17 residues. CDR1 is MDHEN, CDR2 SYDVKM, per germline. V was pared by 6 bases and J by 2 bases, with 11 bases of the junction left unmatched. For the CDR3, the DNA is TGTGCCAGCAGACGACTAGCGGACGAGAGGGCCTACAATGAGCAGTTCTTC. This encodes CASRRLADERAYNEQFF. The entire variable domain, with the rest obtained from reference TRBV28 and TRBJ2-1, is as follows: DVKVTQSSRYLVKRTGEKVFLECVQDMDHENMFWYRQDPGLGLRLIYFSYDVKMKEKGDIPEGYSVSREKKERFSLILESASTNQTSMYLCASRRLADERAYNEQFFGPGTRLTVL.

This clonotype has just a few counts. The chain carries TRBV6-1 and TRBJ2-2; D is unresolved. Germline CDR1 and CDR2: MNHNS and SASEGT. V was pared by 6 bases and J by 5 bases, with 7 bases between. The CDR3 totals 12 residues. DNA for the CDR3: TGTGCCAGCAGGCGGACGACCGGGGAGCTGTTTTTT. Translating it yields CASRRTTGELFF.

The gene calls are TRBV27 and TRBJ1-5; D possibly corresponds to TRBD1 (5 bases). The CDR3 covers 13 residues. V was shortened by 8 bases and J by 4 bases, with 12 bases between the two germline ends. Germline CDR1 and CDR2: MNHEY and SMNVEV (reference sequence). This chain's CDR3 is CASGLQGNQPQHF. DNA of the CDR3: TGTGCCAGCGGGCTCCAGGGTAATCAGCCCCAGCATTTT.

This clonotype was seen repeatedly, ten times or more. The chain carries TRBV6-6 and TRBJ2-5; D not certain. This CDR3 is 14 amino acids long. The germline gives CDR1 MNHNY, CDR2 SVGAGI (reference sequence). V lost 0 bases to trimming and J lost 4 bases, with 9 bases between them. CDR3 bases: TGTGCCAGCAGTTACTCACCGACTGGAGAGACCCAGTACTTC. This encodes CASSYSPTGETQYF.

The chain couples TRBV19 to TRBJ1-4; D uncertain. The CDR3 sequence is 15 residues long. V was shortened by 3 bases and J by 7 bases, with 15 bases between the two germline ends. Germline V CDR1 and CDR2: LNHDA, SQIVND (reference sequence). In DNA form, the CDR3 reads TGTGCCAGTAGTATCGGGAACCCGCAGACTGAAAAACTGTTTTTT. Amino acid sequence: CASSIGNPQTEKLFF.